The sequence of this T cell receptor beta chain was determined in a study of early T cells in non-severe SARS-CoV-2 infection. On the study more broadly: Sequencing was performed on bulk RNA from unsorted whole blood, leaving chains unpaired.

The sample holds many counts of this clonotype. The CDR3 is 14 amino acids. Trimming cost V 8 bases and J 5 bases, with 16 bases left between them. CDR1 is MDHEN, CDR2 SYDVKM, per germline. The protocol attached unique molecular identifiers to individual cDNA molecules. TCRdb recomputed calls from the 5' RACE reads with MiXCR, one row per CDR3 protein. The table lists 45,000 to 55,000 distinct CDR3 sequences, approximately 7.6% of them singletons, with 5% to 6.5% in the top ten. The chain recombines TRBV28 with TRBJ2-1; D uncertain. What was sequenced was whole blood. The origin of this receptor is an adult who was a healthcare worker with PCR-confirmed SARS-CoV-2 infection or an uninfected control (not recorded which). CDR3 amino acids: CASVETWTNNEQFF. CDR3 DNA: TGTGCCAGCGTTGAGACCTGGACGAACAATGAGCAGTTCTTC. Full variable domain (missing parts from reference TRBV28 and TRBJ2-1): DVKVTQSSRYLVKRTGEKVFLECVQDMDHENMFWYRQDPGLGLRLIYFSYDVKMKEKGDIPEGYSVSREKKERFSLILESASTNQTSMYLCASVETWTNNEQFFGPGTRLTVL.